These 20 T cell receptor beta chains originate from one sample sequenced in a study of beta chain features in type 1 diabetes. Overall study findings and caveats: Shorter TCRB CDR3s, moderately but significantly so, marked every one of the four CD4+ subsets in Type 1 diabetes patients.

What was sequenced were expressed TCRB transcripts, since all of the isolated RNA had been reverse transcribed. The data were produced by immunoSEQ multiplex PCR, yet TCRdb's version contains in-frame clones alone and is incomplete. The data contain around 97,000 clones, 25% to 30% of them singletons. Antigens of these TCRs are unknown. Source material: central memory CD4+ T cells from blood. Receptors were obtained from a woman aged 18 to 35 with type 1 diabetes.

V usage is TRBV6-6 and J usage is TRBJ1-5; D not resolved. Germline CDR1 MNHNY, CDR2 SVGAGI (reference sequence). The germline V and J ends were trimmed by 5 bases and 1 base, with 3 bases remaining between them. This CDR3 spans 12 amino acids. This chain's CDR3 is CASSPSNQPQHF. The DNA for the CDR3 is TGTGCCAGCAGTCCAAGCAATCAGCCCCAGCATTTT.

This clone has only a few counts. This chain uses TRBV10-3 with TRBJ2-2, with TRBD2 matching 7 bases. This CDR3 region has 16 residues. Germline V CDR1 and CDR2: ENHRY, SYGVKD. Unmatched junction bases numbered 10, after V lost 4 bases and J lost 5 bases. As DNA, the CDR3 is TGTGCCATCAGTGCCCTCGGGAGGATCCATACCGGGGAGCTGTTTTTT. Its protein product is CAISALGRIHTGELFF.

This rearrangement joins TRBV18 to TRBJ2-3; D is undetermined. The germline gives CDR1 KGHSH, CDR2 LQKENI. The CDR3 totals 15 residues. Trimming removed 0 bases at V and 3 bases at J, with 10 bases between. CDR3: CASSPPGFQTDTQYF. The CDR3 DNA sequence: TGTGCCAGCTCACCACCGGGCTTCCAAACAGATACGCAGTATTTT.

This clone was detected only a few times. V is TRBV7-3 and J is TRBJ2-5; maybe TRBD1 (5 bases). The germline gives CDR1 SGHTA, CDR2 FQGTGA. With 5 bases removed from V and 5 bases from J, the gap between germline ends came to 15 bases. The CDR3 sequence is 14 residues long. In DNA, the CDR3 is TGTGCCAGCAGCCAAAACAGGTCACCCGAGACCCAGTACTTC. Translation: CASSQNRSPETQYF.

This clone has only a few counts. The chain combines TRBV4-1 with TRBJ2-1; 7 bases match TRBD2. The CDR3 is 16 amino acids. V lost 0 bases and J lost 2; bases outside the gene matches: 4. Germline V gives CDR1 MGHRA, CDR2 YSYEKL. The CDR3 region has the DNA TGCGCCAGCAGCCAAGAGCCTAGCGGACCCTACAATGAGCAGTTCTTC. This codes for CASSQEPSGPYNEQFF.

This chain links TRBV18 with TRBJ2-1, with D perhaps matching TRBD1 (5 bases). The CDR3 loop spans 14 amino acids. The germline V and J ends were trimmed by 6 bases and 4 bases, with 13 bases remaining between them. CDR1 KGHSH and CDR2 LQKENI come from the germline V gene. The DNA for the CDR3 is TGTGCCAGCTCGCAACTCAGGGTATACAATGAGCAGTTCTTC. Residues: CASSQLRVYNEQFF.

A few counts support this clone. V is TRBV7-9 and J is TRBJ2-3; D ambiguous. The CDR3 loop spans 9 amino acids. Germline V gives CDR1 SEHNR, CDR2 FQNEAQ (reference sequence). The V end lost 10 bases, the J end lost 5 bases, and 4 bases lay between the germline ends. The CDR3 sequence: CATGDTQYF. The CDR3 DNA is TGTGCCACCGGAGATACGCAGTATTTT.

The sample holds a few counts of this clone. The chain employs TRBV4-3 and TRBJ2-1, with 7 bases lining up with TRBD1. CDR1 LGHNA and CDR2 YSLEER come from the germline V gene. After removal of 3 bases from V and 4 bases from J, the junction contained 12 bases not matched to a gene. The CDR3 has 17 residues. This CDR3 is CASSHRGLRQPYNEQFF. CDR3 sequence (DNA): TGCGCCAGCAGCCATAGGGGGCTAAGGCAGCCTTACAATGAGCAGTTCTTC.

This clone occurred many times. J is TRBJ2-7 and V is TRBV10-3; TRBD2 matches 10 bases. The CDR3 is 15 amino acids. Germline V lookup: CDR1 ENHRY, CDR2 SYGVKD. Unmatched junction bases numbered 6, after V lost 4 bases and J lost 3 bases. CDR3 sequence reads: CAISGNPSGSYEQYV. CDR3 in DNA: TGTGCCATCAGTGGGAATCCTAGCGGGAGCTACGAGCAGTACGTC.

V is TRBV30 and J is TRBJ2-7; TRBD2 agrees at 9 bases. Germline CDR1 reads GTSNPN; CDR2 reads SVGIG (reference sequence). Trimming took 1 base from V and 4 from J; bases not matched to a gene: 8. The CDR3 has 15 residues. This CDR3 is CAWSAPREGRYEQYV. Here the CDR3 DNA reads TGTGCCTGGAGTGCCCCGCGGGAGGGCCGGTACGAGCAGTACGTC.

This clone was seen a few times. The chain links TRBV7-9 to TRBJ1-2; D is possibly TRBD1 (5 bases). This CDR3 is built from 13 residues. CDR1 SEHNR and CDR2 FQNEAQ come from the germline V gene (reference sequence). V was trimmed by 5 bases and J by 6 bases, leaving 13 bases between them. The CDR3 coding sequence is TGTGCCAGCAGCCCGACAGCCTCGGATGGCTACACCTTC. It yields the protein CASSPTASDGYTF.

The CDR3 region has the DNA TGCGCCAGCAGTCTAGAGACGCAAGGCAATGAGCAGTTCTTC. Translation gives CASSLETQGNEQFF. The genes are TRBV10-2 and TRBJ2-1, with D hard to call. Trimming shortened V by 5 bases and J by 6 bases, and 14 bases separated the two germline ends. Looked up from germline, CDR1 is WSHSY and CDR2 is SAAADI. This CDR3 contains 14 residues.

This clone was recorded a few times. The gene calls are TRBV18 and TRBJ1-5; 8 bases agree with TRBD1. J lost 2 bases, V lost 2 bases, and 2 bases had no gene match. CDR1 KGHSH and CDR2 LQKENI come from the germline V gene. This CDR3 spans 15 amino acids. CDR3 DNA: TGTGCCAGCTCACCAGAGACAGGGGGCAATCAGCCCCAGCATTTT. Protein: CASSPETGGNQPQHF.

DNA of the CDR3: TGTGCCAGCAGCTTACGGGGGCTAGGGGGCGATGAGCAGTTCTTC. Translation: CASSLRGLGGDEQFF. The chain joins TRBV7-8 to TRBJ2-1; perhaps TRBD1 as D (7 bases). Deletions cut 2 bases from V and 8 bases from J, with 16 bases between. The CDR3 length is 15 residues. Germline V gene data show CDR1 as SGHVS and CDR2 as FQNEAQ.

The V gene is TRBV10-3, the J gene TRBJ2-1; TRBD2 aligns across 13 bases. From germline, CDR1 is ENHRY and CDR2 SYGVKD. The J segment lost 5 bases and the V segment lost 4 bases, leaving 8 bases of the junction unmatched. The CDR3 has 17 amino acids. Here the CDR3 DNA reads TGTGCCATCAGTGGGACTAGCGGGAGTTCCAAGGACAATGAGCAGTTCTTC. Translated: CAISGTSGSSKDNEQFF.

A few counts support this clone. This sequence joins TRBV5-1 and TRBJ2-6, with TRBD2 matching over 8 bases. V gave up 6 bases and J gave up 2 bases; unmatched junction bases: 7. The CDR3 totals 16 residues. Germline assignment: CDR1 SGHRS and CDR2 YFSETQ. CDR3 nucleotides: TGCGCCAGCATAAGTAGCGGGGTAACTGGGGCCAACGTCCTGACTTTC. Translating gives CASISSGVTGANVLTF.

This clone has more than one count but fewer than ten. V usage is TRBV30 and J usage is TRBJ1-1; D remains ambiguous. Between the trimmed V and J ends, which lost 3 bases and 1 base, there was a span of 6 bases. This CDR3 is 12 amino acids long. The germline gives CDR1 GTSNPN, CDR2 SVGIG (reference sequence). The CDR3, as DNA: TGTGCCTGGAGCCACTCGAACACTGAAGCTTTCTTT. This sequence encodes CAWSHSNTEAFF.

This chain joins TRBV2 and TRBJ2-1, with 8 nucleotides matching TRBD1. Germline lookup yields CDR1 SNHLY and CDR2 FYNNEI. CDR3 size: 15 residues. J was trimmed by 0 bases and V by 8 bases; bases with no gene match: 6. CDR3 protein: CASHRQGSSYNEQFF. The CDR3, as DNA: TGTGCCAGCCATAGACAGGGGTCCTCCTACAATGAGCAGTTCTTC.

The CDR3 here is CSAQGQGAGRNTEAFF. CDR3 sequence (DNA): TGCAGCGCCCAGGGACAGGGGGCCGGTAGGAACACTGAAGCTTTCTTT. The chain employs TRBV29-1 and TRBJ1-1; 12 bases line up with TRBD1. Germline lookup yields CDR1 SQVTM and CDR2 ANQGSEA. CDR3 length: 16 residues. V lost 7 bases and J lost 1; bases outside the gene matches: 10.

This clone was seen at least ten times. This CDR3 reads CASRDLGEAFF. For the CDR3, the DNA is TGTGCCAGCCGAGACCTCGGGGAGGCTTTCTTT. The chain is built from TRBV7-9 and TRBJ1-1; the D is unclear. Trimming pared 8 bases from V and 11 bases from J, leaving 15 bases between. This CDR3 spans 11 amino acids. CDR1 and CDR2 (germline): SEHNR, FQNEAQ (reference sequence).